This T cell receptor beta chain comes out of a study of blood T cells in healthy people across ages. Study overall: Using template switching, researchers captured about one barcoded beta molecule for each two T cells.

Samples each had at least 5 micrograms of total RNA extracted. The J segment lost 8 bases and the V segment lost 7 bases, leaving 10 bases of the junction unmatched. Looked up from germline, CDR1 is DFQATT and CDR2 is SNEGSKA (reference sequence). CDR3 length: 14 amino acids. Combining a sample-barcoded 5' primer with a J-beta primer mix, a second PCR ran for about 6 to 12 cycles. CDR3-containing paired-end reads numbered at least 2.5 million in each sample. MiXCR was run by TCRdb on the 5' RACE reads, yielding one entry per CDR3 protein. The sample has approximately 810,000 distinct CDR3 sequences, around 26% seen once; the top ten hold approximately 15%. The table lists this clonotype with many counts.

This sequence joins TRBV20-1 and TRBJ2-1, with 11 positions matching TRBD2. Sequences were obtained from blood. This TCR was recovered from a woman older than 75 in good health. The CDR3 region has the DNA TGCAGTGGGGCCCCTAGCGGGGGGTCAGATGAGCAGTTCTTC. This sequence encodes CSGAPSGGSDEQFF.